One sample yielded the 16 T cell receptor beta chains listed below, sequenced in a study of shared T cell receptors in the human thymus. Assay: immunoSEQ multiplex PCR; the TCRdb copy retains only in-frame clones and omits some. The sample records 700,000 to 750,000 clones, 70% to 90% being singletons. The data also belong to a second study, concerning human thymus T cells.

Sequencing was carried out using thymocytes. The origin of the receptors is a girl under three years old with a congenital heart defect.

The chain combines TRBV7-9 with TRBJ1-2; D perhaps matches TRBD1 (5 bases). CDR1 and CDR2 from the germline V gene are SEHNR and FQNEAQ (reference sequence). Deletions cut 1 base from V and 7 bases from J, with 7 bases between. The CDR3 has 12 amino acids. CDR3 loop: CASSLGRVGYTF. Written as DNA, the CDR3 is TGTGCCAGCAGCTTAGGCAGGGTTGGCTACACCTTC.

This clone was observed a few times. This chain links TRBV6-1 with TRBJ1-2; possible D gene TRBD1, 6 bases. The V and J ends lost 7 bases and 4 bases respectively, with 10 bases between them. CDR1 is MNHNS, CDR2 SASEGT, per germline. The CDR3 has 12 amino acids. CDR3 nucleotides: TGTGCCAGCAAGGGGGGGGGCTATGGCTACACCTTC. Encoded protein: CASKGGGYGYTF.

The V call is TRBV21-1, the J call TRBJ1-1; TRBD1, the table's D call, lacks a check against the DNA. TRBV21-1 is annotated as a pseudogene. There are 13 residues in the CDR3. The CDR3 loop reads CASTFIQGGEAFF. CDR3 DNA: TGTGCCAGCACCTTCATACAGGGCGGTGAAGCTTTCTTT.

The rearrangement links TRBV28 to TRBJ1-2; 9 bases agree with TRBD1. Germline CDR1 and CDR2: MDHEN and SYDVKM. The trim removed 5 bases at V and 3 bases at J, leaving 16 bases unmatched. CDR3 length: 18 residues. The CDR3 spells CASSVPRRTGVRDYGYTF. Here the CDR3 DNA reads TGTGCCAGCAGTGTCCCAAGGCGGACAGGGGTAAGGGACTATGGCTACACCTTC.

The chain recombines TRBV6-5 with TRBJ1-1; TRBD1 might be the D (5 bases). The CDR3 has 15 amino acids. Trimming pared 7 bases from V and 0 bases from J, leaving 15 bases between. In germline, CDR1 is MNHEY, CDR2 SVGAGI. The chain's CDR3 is CASTTRDPMNTEAFF. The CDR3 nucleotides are TGTGCCAGCACCACCAGGGATCCCATGAACACTGAAGCTTTCTTT.

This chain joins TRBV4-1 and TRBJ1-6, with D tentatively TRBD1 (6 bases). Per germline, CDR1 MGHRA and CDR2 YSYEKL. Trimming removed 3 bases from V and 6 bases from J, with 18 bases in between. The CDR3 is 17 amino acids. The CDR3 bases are TGCGCCAGCAGCCAGGGTACCGCGACAGGATCTAATTCACCCCTCCACTTT. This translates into CASSQGTATGSNSPLHF.

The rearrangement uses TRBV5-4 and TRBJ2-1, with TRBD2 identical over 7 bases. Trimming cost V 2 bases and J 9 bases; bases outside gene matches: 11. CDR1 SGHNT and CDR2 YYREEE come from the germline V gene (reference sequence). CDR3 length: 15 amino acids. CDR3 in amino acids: CASSFSGRRRREQFF. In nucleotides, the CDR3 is TGTGCCAGCAGCTTTAGCGGGCGGAGACGACGTGAGCAGTTCTTC.

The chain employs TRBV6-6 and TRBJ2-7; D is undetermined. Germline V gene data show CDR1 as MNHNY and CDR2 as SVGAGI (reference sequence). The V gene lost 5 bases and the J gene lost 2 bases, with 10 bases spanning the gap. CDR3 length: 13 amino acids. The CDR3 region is CASSNSRTYEQYF. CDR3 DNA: TGTGCCAGCAGTAATAGTCGAACCTACGAGCAGTACTTC.

The CDR3 sequence is CASSRTGGGNTIYF. The CDR3 nucleotides read TGTGCCAGCAGCCGGACAGGTGGAGGAAACACCATATATTTT. The chain employs TRBV5-4 and TRBJ1-3; the match to TRBD1 covers 7 bases. The CDR3 runs to 14 residues. Germline-derived CDR1 and CDR2 are SGHNT and YYREEE (reference sequence). V dropped 4 bases and J dropped 4; count of bases not matched to a gene: 5.

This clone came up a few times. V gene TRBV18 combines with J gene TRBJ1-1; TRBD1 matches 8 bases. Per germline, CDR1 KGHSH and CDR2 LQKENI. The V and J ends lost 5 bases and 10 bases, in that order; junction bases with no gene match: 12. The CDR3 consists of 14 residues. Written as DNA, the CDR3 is TGTGCCAGCTCAACCTCATTACTCGACAGGGGAGCTTTCTTT. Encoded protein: CASSTSLLDRGAFF.

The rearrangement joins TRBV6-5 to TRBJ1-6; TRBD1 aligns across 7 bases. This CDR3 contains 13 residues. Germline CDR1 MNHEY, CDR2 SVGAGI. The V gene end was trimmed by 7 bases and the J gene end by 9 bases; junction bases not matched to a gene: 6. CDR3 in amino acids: CASTGGRCSPLHF. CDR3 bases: TGTGCCAGCACAGGGGGGAGATGTTCACCCCTCCACTTT.

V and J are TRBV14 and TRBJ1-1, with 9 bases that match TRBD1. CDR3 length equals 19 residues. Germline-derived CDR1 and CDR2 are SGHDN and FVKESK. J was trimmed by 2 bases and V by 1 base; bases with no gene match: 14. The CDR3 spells CASSQARSGDREGNTEAFF. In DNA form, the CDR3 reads TGTGCCAGCAGCCAAGCCCGGTCGGGGGACAGGGAAGGAAACACTGAAGCTTTCTTT.

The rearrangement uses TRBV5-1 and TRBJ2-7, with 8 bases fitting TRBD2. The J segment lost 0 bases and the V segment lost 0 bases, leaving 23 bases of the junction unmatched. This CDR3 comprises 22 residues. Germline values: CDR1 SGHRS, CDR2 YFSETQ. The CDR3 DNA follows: TGCGCCAGCAGCTTGGGCTCACCTTTGGTGGCAGTGGCGGGGGGTAGCTCCTACGAGCAGTACTTC. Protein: CASSLGSPLVAVAGGSSYEQYF.

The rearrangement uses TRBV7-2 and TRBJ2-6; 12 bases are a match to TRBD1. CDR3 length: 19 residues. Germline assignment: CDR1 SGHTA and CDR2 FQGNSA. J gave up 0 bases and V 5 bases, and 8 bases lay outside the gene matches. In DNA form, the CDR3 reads TGTGCCAGCAGCGAAAAGAGGGACAGGGGGCCCTCTGGGGCCAACGTCCTGACTTTC. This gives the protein CASSEKRDRGPSGANVLTF.

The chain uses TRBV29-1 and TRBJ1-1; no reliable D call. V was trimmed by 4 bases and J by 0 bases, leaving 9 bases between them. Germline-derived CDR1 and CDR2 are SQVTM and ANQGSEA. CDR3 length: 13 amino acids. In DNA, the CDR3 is TGCAGCGTTGTCGGGGAACTGAACACTGAAGCTTTCTTT. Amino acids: CSVVGELNTEAFF.

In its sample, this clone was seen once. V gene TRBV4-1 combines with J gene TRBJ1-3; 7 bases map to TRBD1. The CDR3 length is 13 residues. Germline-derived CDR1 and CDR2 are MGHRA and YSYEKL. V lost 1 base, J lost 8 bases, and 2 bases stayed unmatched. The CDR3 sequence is CASSQGDSDTIYF. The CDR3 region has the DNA TGCGCCAGCAGCCAAGGGGACAGTGACACCATATATTTT.